This TCR beta chain originates from a study of T-cell reconstitution after alpha-beta-depleted transplantation in children. This clonotype was picked up many times. The CDR3 sequence is 14 residues long. Per germline, CDR1 SGHRS and CDR2 YFSETQ. V gave up 2 bases and J gave up 10 bases; unmatched junction bases: 10. Molecular barcoding with unique molecular identifiers was used for the TCRbeta library. Each CDR3 protein is one row after TCRdb ran MiXCR on the PCR reads. The sample records over 200,000 distinct CDR3 sequences, approximately 9% being singletons. The chain is built from TRBV5-1 and TRBJ1-1; 8 bases align to TRBD1. The origin of this receptor is a human donor who donated a stem cell graft to a child with acute lymphoblastic leukemia. Specimen: PBMCs from the stem cell graft donor, collected from the stem cell graft. The chain's CDR3 is CASSFGTGRGGAFF. The CDR3 DNA follows: TGCGCCAGCAGCTTCGGGACAGGCCGAGGGGGAGCTTTCTTT.